Listed below are T cell receptor beta chains from one sample, sequenced in a study of shared clonotypes between healthy human individuals. Produced via immunoSEQ multiplex PCR; TCRdb's table is partial and in-frame only. The sample lists around 2,000,000 clones; approximately 94% were seen once. What was sequenced was naive CD8+ T cells sorted from blood. These receptors all come from a man between 18 and 35 years old in good health. Each CDR3 is given with its conserved first and last residue. Each record gives: J gene, V gene, D gene, clone size, CDR3 protein, CDR3 DNA. D genes are given only for firm matches. Clone size is shown for a subset of rows, as once, few, many or a class of expanded clone.

J gene: TRBJ2-2
V gene: TRBV10-1
D gene: TRBD1
clone size: -
CDR3 protein: CASSGDRANTGELFF
CDR3 DNA: TGCGCCAGCAGTGGGGACAGGGCGAACACCGGGGAGCTGTTTTTT

J gene: TRBJ2-1
V gene: TRBV30
D gene: -
clone size: -
CDR3 protein: CAWAPGVHSYNEQFF
CDR3 DNA: TGTGCCTGGGCCCCCGGGGTCCACTCCTACAATGAGCAGTTCTTC

J gene: TRBJ1-2
V gene: TRBV28
D gene: -
clone size: -
CDR3 protein: CASSFRTLNYGYTF
CDR3 DNA: TGTGCCAGCAGTTTTAGGACCCTCAACTATGGCTACACCTTC

J gene: TRBJ2-7
V gene: TRBV19
D gene: -
clone size: -
CDR3 protein: CASSIGGVSYEQYF
CDR3 DNA: TGTGCCAGTAGTATCGGGGGCGTCTCCTACGAGCAGTACTTC

J gene: TRBJ1-3
V gene: TRBV4-1
D gene: -
clone size: -
CDR3 protein: CASSQGGTGNTIYF
CDR3 DNA: TGCGCCAGCAGCCAAGGAGGGACTGGAAACACCATATATTTT

J gene: TRBJ1-6
V gene: TRBV27
D gene: TRBD1
clone size: -
CDR3 protein: CASREGQYDSPLHF
CDR3 DNA: TGTGCCAGCAGGGAGGGACAGTATGATTCACCCCTCCACTTT

J gene: TRBJ2-2
V gene: TRBV19
D gene: -
clone size: -
CDR3 protein: CASTEAGNTGELFF
CDR3 DNA: TGTGCCAGTACGGAAGCGGGGAACACCGGGGAGCTGTTTTTT

J gene: TRBJ2-3
V gene: TRBV28
D gene: TRBD2
clone size: -
CDR3 protein: CASSYPGLAGGTDTQYF
CDR3 DNA: TGTGCCAGCAGTTATCCGGGACTAGCGGGGGGGACAGATACGCAGTATTTT

J gene: TRBJ2-5
V gene: TRBV6-5
D gene: TRBD2
clone size: -
CDR3 protein: CASSPLAGSETQYF
CDR3 DNA: TGTGCCAGCAGTCCACTAGCGGGAAGTGAGACCCAGTACTTC

J gene: TRBJ2-3
V gene: TRBV9
D gene: TRBD2
clone size: -
CDR3 protein: CASSTGRASTDTQYF
CDR3 DNA: TGTGCCAGCAGCACCGGGAGGGCCAGCACAGATACGCAGTATTTT

J gene: TRBJ2-1
V gene: TRBV10-2
D gene: -
clone size: -
CDR3 protein: CASSDDIFGRGGSYNEQFF
CDR3 DNA: TGCGCCAGCAGTGATGACATTTTTGGGAGAGGGGGCTCCTACAATGAGCAGTTCTTC

J gene: TRBJ1-5
V gene: TRBV19
D gene: -
clone size: once
CDR3 protein: CASSIDLYSNQPQHF
CDR3 DNA: TGTGCCAGTAGTATAGATCTATATAGCAATCAGCCCCAGCATTTT

J gene: TRBJ2-1
V gene: TRBV2
D gene: -
clone size: -
CDR3 protein: CASISADFSRQFF
CDR3 DNA: TGTGCCAGCATCTCGGCAGACTTTTCAAGGCAGTTCTTC

J gene: TRBJ1-2
V gene: TRBV19
D gene: -
clone size: -
CDR3 protein: CARMTLDQANYGYTF
CDR3 DNA: TGTGCCAGGATGACGTTAGACCAGGCTAACTATGGCTACACCTTC

J gene: TRBJ2-4
V gene: TRBV21-1
D gene: -
clone size: -
CDR3 protein: CASSKRTGPAKNIQYF
CDR3 DNA: TGTGCCAGCAGCAAACGGACAGGGCCAGCCAAAAACATTCAGTACTTC

J gene: TRBJ2-3
V gene: TRBV5-1
D gene: TRBD2
clone size: -
CDR3 protein: CASSSARGLAADTQYF
CDR3 DNA: TGCGCCAGCAGCTCTGCCCGGGGACTAGCAGCAGATACGCAGTATTTT

J gene: TRBJ1-5
V gene: TRBV5-6
D gene: TRBD1
clone size: -
CDR3 protein: CASSLGGRGNQPQHF
CDR3 DNA: TGTGCCAGCAGCTTGGGAGGCAGGGGGAATCAGCCCCAGCATTTT

J gene: TRBJ1-1
V gene: TRBV5-3
D gene: -
clone size: -
CDR3 protein: CARSLPSIWGTEAFF
CDR3 DNA: TGTGCCAGAAGCTTGCCTTCAATCTGGGGGACTGAAGCTTTCTTT

J gene: TRBJ2-1
V gene: TRBV15
D gene: TRBD1
clone size: once
CDR3 protein: CATSGIPGQGVAYNEQFF
CDR3 DNA: TGTGCCACCAGCGGGATTCCGGGACAGGGGGTAGCCTACAATGAGCAGTTCTTC

J gene: TRBJ2-2
V gene: TRBV27
D gene: -
clone size: -
CDR3 protein: CASSFQGYTGELFF
CDR3 DNA: TGTGCCAGCAGTTTTCAGGGGTACACCGGGGAGCTGTTTTTT

J gene: TRBJ2-7
V gene: TRBV5-1
D gene: -
clone size: -
CDR3 protein: CASKNPGSPTYEQYF
CDR3 DNA: TGCGCCAGCAAGAATCCAGGGTCCCCTACCTACGAGCAGTACTTC

J gene: TRBJ2-1
V gene: TRBV30
D gene: -
clone size: once
CDR3 protein: CASLPNSSYNEQFF
CDR3 DNA: TGTGCCTCTCTCCCTAATAGCTCCTACAATGAGCAGTTCTTC

J gene: TRBJ2-5
V gene: TRBV27
D gene: -
clone size: -
CDR3 protein: CASSLGARWWEETQYF
CDR3 DNA: TGTGCCAGCAGTTTGGGGGCTAGGTGGTGGGAAGAGACCCAGTACTTC

J gene: TRBJ1-2
V gene: TRBV5-8
D gene: -
clone size: -
CDR3 protein: CASSYVGGWALGGYTF
CDR3 DNA: TGTGCCAGCAGCTACGTCGGGGGATGGGCCCTGGGTGGCTACACCTTC

J gene: TRBJ2-7
V gene: TRBV16
D gene: TRBD1
clone size: -
CDR3 protein: CASSQSTGGLSYEQYF
CDR3 DNA: TGTGCCAGCAGCCAGTCGACAGGGGGCTTATCCTACGAGCAGTACTTC

J gene: TRBJ1-2
V gene: TRBV29-1
D gene: -
clone size: -
CDR3 protein: CSVEDLSVSSTGYTF
CDR3 DNA: TGCAGCGTTGAGGACTTATCGGTTTCGAGTACTGGCTACACCTTC

J gene: TRBJ2-7
V gene: TRBV18
D gene: TRBD2
clone size: -
CDR3 protein: CASSPTGLAGGAYEQYF
CDR3 DNA: TGTGCCAGCTCACCTACAGGGCTAGCGGGAGGGGCCTACGAGCAGTACTTC

J gene: TRBJ1-5
V gene: TRBV6-6
D gene: -
clone size: -
CDR3 protein: CASSYSSSNQPQHF
CDR3 DNA: TGTGCCAGCAGTTACTCCTCCAGCAATCAGCCCCAGCATTTT

J gene: TRBJ2-7
V gene: TRBV5-6
D gene: -
clone size: once
CDR3 protein: CASSFGEYYEQYF
CDR3 DNA: TGTGCCAGCAGCTTTGGGGAGTACTACGAGCAGTACTTC

J gene: TRBJ2-3
V gene: TRBV27
D gene: -
clone size: -
CDR3 protein: CASTTKRGGTDTQYF
CDR3 DNA: TGTGCCAGCACTACAAAGAGGGGCGGCACAGATACGCAGTATTTT

J gene: TRBJ2-2
V gene: TRBV29-1
D gene: TRBD1
clone size: -
CDR3 protein: CSVEDRRRDRGNTGELFF
CDR3 DNA: TGCAGCGTTGAAGATCGGCGCCGGGACAGGGGGAACACCGGGGAGCTGTTTTTT

J gene: TRBJ2-3
V gene: TRBV13
D gene: -
clone size: -
CDR3 protein: CASSPRDSEFTDTQYF
CDR3 DNA: TGTGCCAGCAGCCCGCGAGATAGCGAGTTTACAGATACGCAGTATTTT

J gene: TRBJ1-2
V gene: TRBV6-1
D gene: -
clone size: -
CDR3 protein: CASRQGGDYGYTF
CDR3 DNA: TGTGCCAGCAGACAAGGGGGGGACTATGGCTACACCTTC

J gene: TRBJ1-1
V gene: TRBV2
D gene: -
clone size: -
CDR3 protein: CASSEDSWATEAFF
CDR3 DNA: TGTGCCAGCAGTGAGGACAGCTGGGCCACTGAAGCTTTCTTT

J gene: TRBJ1-1
V gene: TRBV4-1
D gene: -
clone size: -
CDR3 protein: CASSQVWGGQGTEAFF
CDR3 DNA: TGCGCCAGCAGCCAAGTATGGGGGGGTCAGGGGACTGAAGCTTTCTTT

J gene: TRBJ2-1
V gene: TRBV7-9
D gene: -
clone size: -
CDR3 protein: CASSTSGHPAYNEQFF
CDR3 DNA: TGTGCCAGCAGCACGTCGGGACATCCAGCCTACAATGAGCAGTTCTTC

J gene: TRBJ2-5
V gene: TRBV7-8
D gene: -
clone size: -
CDR3 protein: CASSRETQYF
CDR3 DNA: TGTGCCAGCAGCCGAGAGACCCAGTACTTC

J gene: TRBJ2-3
V gene: TRBV12-5
D gene: TRBD2
clone size: -
CDR3 protein: CASGLGLAGEKDTQYF
CDR3 DNA: TGTGCTAGTGGTTTAGGACTAGCGGGGGAAAAAGATACGCAGTATTTT

J gene: TRBJ2-5
V gene: TRBV4-1
D gene: TRBD1
clone size: -
CDR3 protein: CASSQVGTGQETQYF
CDR3 DNA: TGCGCCAGCAGCCAAGTGGGGACAGGACAAGAGACCCAGTACTTC

J gene: TRBJ1-6
V gene: TRBV7-9
D gene: TRBD1
clone size: -
CDR3 protein: CASSHSGTVNSPLHF
CDR3 DNA: TGTGCCAGCAGCCATTCCGGGACAGTTAATTCACCCCTCCACTTT

J gene: TRBJ1-2
V gene: TRBV28
D gene: -
clone size: -
CDR3 protein: CASSWSENLNYGYTF
CDR3 DNA: TGTGCCAGCAGCTGGAGTGAGAACCTTAACTATGGCTACACCTTC

J gene: TRBJ1-1
V gene: TRBV5-6
D gene: -
clone size: -
CDR3 protein: CASSLAWGRSEAFF
CDR3 DNA: TGTGCCAGCAGCTTGGCTTGGGGACGCTCTGAAGCTTTCTTT

J gene: TRBJ2-7
V gene: TRBV19
D gene: -
clone size: once
CDR3 protein: CASSIDLEGTEQYF
CDR3 DNA: TGTGCCAGTAGTATAGATCTCGAAGGGACCGAGCAGTACTTC

J gene: TRBJ2-7
V gene: TRBV30
D gene: -
clone size: -
CDR3 protein: CAWSDYEQYF
CDR3 DNA: TGTGCCTGGAGTGATTACGAGCAGTACTTC

J gene: TRBJ2-5
V gene: TRBV27
D gene: TRBD1
clone size: once
CDR3 protein: CASSLLQGASETQYF
CDR3 DNA: TGTGCCAGCAGTTTATTGCAGGGGGCGTCAGAGACCCAGTACTTC

J gene: TRBJ1-6
V gene: TRBV7-8
D gene: -
clone size: -
CDR3 protein: CASSFRQATNSPLHF
CDR3 DNA: TGTGCCAGCAGTTTCAGGCAGGCAACTAATTCACCCCTCCACTTT

J gene: TRBJ2-1
V gene: TRBV5-4
D gene: -
clone size: -
CDR3 protein: CASSFRTRDTYNEQFF
CDR3 DNA: TGTGCCAGCAGCTTTCGGACCCGAGATACCTACAATGAGCAGTTCTTC

J gene: TRBJ2-3
V gene: TRBV11-2
D gene: -
clone size: -
CDR3 protein: CASSLAGSTDTQYF
CDR3 DNA: TGTGCCAGCAGCCTAGCCGGGAGCACAGATACGCAGTATTTT

J gene: TRBJ1-2
V gene: TRBV25-1
D gene: -
clone size: -
CDR3 protein: CASWGGYREGGYGYTF
CDR3 DNA: TGTGCCAGCTGGGGGGGCTACAGGGAGGGCGGCTATGGCTACACCTTC

J gene: TRBJ2-7
V gene: TRBV10-1
D gene: TRBD2
clone size: -
CDR3 protein: CASFSVGLGVYEQYF
CDR3 DNA: TGCGCCAGCTTTAGCGTCGGACTAGGGGTCTACGAGCAGTACTTC

J gene: TRBJ2-3
V gene: TRBV11-3
D gene: -
clone size: -
CDR3 protein: CASSPSLGADTQYF
CDR3 DNA: TGTGCCAGCAGTCCCTCGCTAGGGGCAGATACGCAGTATTTT

J gene: TRBJ2-7
V gene: TRBV13
D gene: -
clone size: -
CDR3 protein: CASSLNRAYEQYF
CDR3 DNA: TGTGCCAGCAGCTTAAACAGGGCATACGAGCAGTACTTC

J gene: TRBJ2-3
V gene: TRBV7-9
D gene: TRBD1
clone size: -
CDR3 protein: CASSSPGQGATDTQYF
CDR3 DNA: TGTGCCAGCAGCTCCCCGGGCCAGGGGGCAACAGATACGCAGTATTTT

J gene: TRBJ2-2
V gene: TRBV7-6
D gene: -
clone size: -
CDR3 protein: CASSSLTGGTGELFF
CDR3 DNA: TGTGCCAGCAGCTCCCTGACGGGCGGGACCGGGGAGCTGTTTTTT

J gene: TRBJ1-5
V gene: TRBV5-6
D gene: TRBD1
clone size: -
CDR3 protein: CASSRTTGGWSDQPQHF
CDR3 DNA: TGTGCCAGCAGTCGTACTACAGGGGGCTGGAGCGATCAGCCCCAGCATTTT